The 25 T cell receptor beta chains given below trace back to one sample, sequenced in a study of blood T cell repertoires in COVID-19. Generated by immunoSEQ multiplex PCR, the TCRdb table keeps only in-frame clones and is missing some. The repertoire consists of approximately 210,000 clones, with approximately 94% occurring once and the leading ten covering 0.6% to 0.9%. The sequenced material came from peripheral blood. These receptors all come from a man aged 25 to 40 with COVID-19, enrolled during active disease.

The chain employs TRBV6-5 and TRBJ1-6; tentatively, D is TRBD1 (5 bases). The V end was cut by 8 bases, the J end by 10 bases, with 21 bases between. CDR1 and CDR2 (germline): MNHEY, SVGAGI. This CDR3 region has 15 residues. The chain's CDR3 is CASDTSGLGKSPLHF. In DNA form, the CDR3 reads TGTGCCAGCGACACCTCAGGGCTGGGGAAATCACCCCTCCACTTT.

The chain carries TRBV6-1 and TRBJ1-4; 9 bases are a match to TRBD1. Germline V gene sequence: CDR1 MNHNS, CDR2 SASEGT. CDR3 length: 15 residues. V trimming: 1 base; J trimming: 7 bases; junction bases outside the gene matches: 4. The CDR3 region is CASSEGTGVSEKLFF. The CDR3 coding sequence is TGTGCCAGCAGTGAAGGGACAGGGGTGTCTGAAAAACTGTTTTTT.

The chain couples TRBV7-3 to TRBJ2-2, with D maybe TRBD2 (6 bases). This CDR3 contains 15 residues. CDR1 is SGHTA and CDR2 is FQGTGA in the germline V gene. The V end lost 5 bases, the J end lost 6 bases, and 16 bases lay between the germline ends. CDR3 in amino acids: CASSQDAPGAGELFF. The DNA for the CDR3 is TGTGCCAGCAGCCAAGACGCCCCGGGAGCCGGGGAGCTGTTTTTT.

The genes are TRBV5-6 and TRBJ1-2; D is ambiguous. In germline, CDR1 is SGHDT, CDR2 YYEEEE. The CDR3 sequence is 14 residues long. V was clipped by 3 bases and J by 2 bases, with 11 bases between them. The CDR3 bases are TGTGCCAGCAGCTCACCCCCGGGGAACTATGGCTACACCTTC. This translates into CASSSPPGNYGYTF.

The chain links TRBV2 to TRBJ2-6; D ambiguous. Trimming left V 9 bases short and J 4 bases short, with 13 bases between. The CDR3 consists of 14 residues. Per germline, CDR1 SNHLY and CDR2 FYNNEI. The CDR3 sequence: CASNGLLGANVLTF. The CDR3 DNA is TGTGCCAGTAACGGTTTACTGGGGGCCAACGTCCTGACTTTC.

The chain is built from TRBV1 and TRBJ2-7; TRBD2, the table's D call, lacks a check against the DNA. TRBV1 is listed as a pseudogene. The length of the CDR3 is 15 residues. CDR3 sequence (DNA): TGCACCAGGACTAGCGGGGGACCTCATTACTACGAGCAGTACTTC. Protein sequence: CTRTSGGPHYYEQYF.

This clone was counted a single time. The rearrangement joins TRBV18 to TRBJ1-4; no clear D. CDR3 length: 13 residues. Germline V gives CDR1 KGHSH, CDR2 LQKENI. V gave up 0 bases and J gave up 8 bases, with 7 bases separating them. CDR3 loop: CASSPPPGEKLFF. The CDR3 bases are TGTGCCAGCTCACCACCACCGGGGGAAAAACTGTTTTTT.

This chain joins TRBV12-3 or TRBV12-4 and TRBJ1-4, with 9 bases identical to TRBD1. The CDR3 loop spans 12 amino acids. With V trimmed by 7 bases and J by 11 bases, 5 bases remained unmatched. The CDR3 reads CASKTGGDKLFF. In DNA form, the CDR3 reads TGTGCCAGCAAGACAGGGGGAGACAAACTGTTTTTT.

The chain links TRBV3-1 (or the pseudogene TRBV3-2) to TRBJ2-1; D is perhaps TRBD1 (5 bases). V was trimmed by 0 bases and J by 16 bases, leaving 13 bases between them. The CDR3 runs 12 residues. Looked up from germline, CDR1 is LGHDT and CDR2 is YNNKEL (reference sequence). This chain's CDR3 is CASSQEGHRRFF. The CDR3 region has the DNA TGTGCCAGCAGCCAAGAGGGGCACAGGCGATTCTTC.

The gene calls are TRBV30 and TRBJ1-1; D is unresolved. Germline CDR1 reads GTSNPN; CDR2 reads SVGIG (reference sequence). The CDR3 is made up of 14 amino acids. V was pared by 4 bases and J by 1 base, with 13 bases between. The CDR3 sequence is CAWTSPLPNTEAFF. CDR3 in DNA: TGTGCCTGGACATCGCCACTCCCGAACACTGAAGCTTTCTTT. The full variable domain, in which reference TRBV30 and TRBJ1-1 provide the parts outside the CDR3, is SQTIHQWPATLVQPVGSPLSLECTVEGTSNPNLYWYRQAAGRGLQLLFYSVGIGQISSEVPQNLSASRPQDRQFILSSKKLLLSDSGFYLCAWTSPLPNTEAFFGQGTRLTVV.

CDR3 in amino acids: CASSAGQGNAGELFF. Here the CDR3 DNA reads TGTGCCAGCAGTGCGGGACAGGGAAACGCCGGGGAGCTGTTTTTT. The chain has TRBV5-4 and TRBJ2-2, with 9 bases matching TRBD1. Germline-derived CDR1 and CDR2 are SGHNT and YYREEE (reference sequence). V was clipped by 5 bases and J by 6 bases; unmatched bases: 8. This CDR3 is built from 15 residues.

The genes are TRBV11-2 and TRBJ1-2; unclear D gene. The V gene's germline CDR1 is SGHAT and CDR2 FQNNGV. The CDR3 sequence is 13 residues long. V lost 5 bases and J lost 4, with 11 bases in between. The CDR3 coding sequence is TGTGCCAGCAGCCCGAACCCGGGCTATGGCTACACCTTC. Protein product: CASSPNPGYGYTF.

The gene calls are TRBV10-3 and TRBJ1-4, with a tentative D call TRBD1 (6 bases). Germline loops: CDR1 ENHRY, CDR2 SYGVKD. The CDR3 covers 13 residues. V lost 4 bases and J lost 7, with 10 bases in between. Here the CDR3 reads CAISALGGEKLFF. The CDR3 DNA sequence: TGTGCCATCAGTGCGTTAGGGGGTGAAAAACTGTTTTTT.

The CDR3 spells CASTPGNNSPLHF. The CDR3 DNA follows: TGTGCCAGCACTCCAGGGAATAATTCACCCCTCCACTTT. The chain has TRBV28 and TRBJ1-6, with D possibly matching TRBD1 (5 bases). The CDR3 consists of 13 residues. Germline CDR1 and CDR2: MDHEN and SYDVKM. Trimming removed 7 bases from V and 5 bases from J, with 9 bases in between.

The gene calls are TRBV24-1 and TRBJ2-1; D might be TRBD2 (6 bases). The CDR3 runs to 12 residues. Trimming left V 11 bases short and J 7 bases short, with 14 bases between. Germline V gene sequence: CDR1 KGHDR, CDR2 SFDVKD. The CDR3 loop reads CAISGVGNEQFF. In DNA, the CDR3 is TGTGCCATTTCGGGGGTCGGGAATGAGCAGTTCTTC.

This sequence joins TRBV11-2 and TRBJ1-1; no reliable D call. In germline, CDR1 is SGHAT, CDR2 FQNNGV. The CDR3 runs to 13 residues. Trimming removed 1 base from V and 3 bases from J, with 6 bases in between. CDR3 residues: CASSLVADTEAFF. CDR3 sequence (DNA): TGTGCCAGCAGCTTAGTGGCGGACACTGAAGCTTTCTTT.

The rearrangement uses TRBV5-4 and TRBJ2-3, with a tentative D call TRBD2 (6 bases). V was cut by 0 bases and J by 6 bases, with 11 bases left in between. This CDR3 is built from 14 residues. Germline V gene lookup returns CDR1 SGHNT and CDR2 YYREEE (reference sequence). As DNA, the CDR3 is TGTGCCAGCAGCTTGGTAGAGGGAGGTGATACGCAGTATTTT. Translation: CASSLVEGGDTQYF. The complete variable domain, with remaining parts taken from reference TRBV5-4 and TRBJ2-3, reads ETGVTQSPTHLIKTRGQQVTLRCSSQSGHNTVSWYQQALGQGPQFIFQYYREEENGRGNFPPRFSGLQFPNYSSELNVNALELDDSALYLCASSLVEGGDTQYFGPGTRLTVL.

The chain uses TRBV6-5 and TRBJ1-5; 8 nucleotides match TRBD1. The CDR3 consists of 15 residues. Germline-derived CDR1 and CDR2 are MNHEY and SVGAGI. The V gene end was trimmed by 6 bases and the J gene end by 7 bases; junction bases not matched to a gene: 11. The CDR3 loop is CASRPRTGTGQPQHF. The DNA of the CDR3 is TGTGCCAGCAGACCCCGGACAGGGACGGGACAGCCCCAGCATTTT.

V and J are TRBV2 and TRBJ1-6; TRBD1 matches 8 bases. The germline CDR1 and CDR2 sequences are SNHLY and FYNNEI. Unmatched junction bases numbered 1, after V lost 4 bases and J lost 5 bases. CDR3 length: 14 amino acids. The CDR3 DNA sequence: TGTGCCAGCAGTGCGGGACAGGATAATTCACCCCTCCACTTT. It yields the protein CASSAGQDNSPLHF.

The chain carries TRBV11-2 and TRBJ2-2; possibly TRBD2 for D (5 bases). CDR3 length: 15 residues. Germline loops: CDR1 SGHAT, CDR2 FQNNGV. Trimming removed 2 bases at V and 2 bases at J, with 9 bases between. The DNA for the CDR3 is TGTGCCAGCAGCTTACGGCTAGCAAACACCGGGGAGCTGTTTTTT. Translated: CASSLRLANTGELFF.

V and J are TRBV24-1 and TRBJ2-2, with TRBD1 matching 7 bases. Germline CDR1 and CDR2: KGHDR and SFDVKD. The CDR3 is made up of 16 amino acids. V shed 4 bases, J shed 5 bases, and the junction held 9 bases outside the gene matches. In DNA form, the CDR3 reads TGTGCCACCAGTGACCCGTCGACAGGGTTAACCGGGGAGCTGTTTTTT. Its translation: CATSDPSTGLTGELFF.

The rearrangement links TRBV30 to TRBJ1-5; perhaps TRBD1 as D (6 bases). There are 15 residues in the CDR3. The germline V gene has CDR1 GTSNPN and CDR2 SVGIG (reference sequence). V was pared by 6 bases and J by 2 bases, with 17 bases between. The CDR3 DNA follows: TGTGCCTGCACAATGGGGGCGTCCGGCAATCAGCCCCAGCATTTT. Protein sequence: CACTMGASGNQPQHF.

The CDR3 sequence is CASSQISGGPTGELFF. Written as DNA, the CDR3 is TGCGCCAGCAGCCAAATTAGCGGGGGGCCCACCGGGGAGCTGTTTTTT. The J gene is TRBJ2-2, the V gene TRBV4-1, with 10 bases that match TRBD2. The CDR3 totals 16 residues. Germline V gene lookup returns CDR1 MGHRA and CDR2 YSYEKL. The junction had 4 bases not matched to a gene; V was cut back by 2 bases and J by 4 bases.

CDR3 sequence: CASSQGGSGGASYNEQFF. CDR3 nucleotide sequence: TGTGCCAGCAGCCAAGGCGGTAGCGGGGGGGCCTCCTACAATGAGCAGTTCTTC. The chain joins TRBV4-2 to TRBJ2-1; 11 bases agree with TRBD2. This CDR3 is 18 amino acids long. V lost 1 base and J lost 0; bases outside the gene matches: 5. Germline V gives CDR1 LGHNA, CDR2 YNFKEQ.

The gene calls are TRBV13 and TRBJ2-7, with 7 nucleotides matching TRBD1. After removal of 5 bases from V and 1 base from J, the junction contained 8 bases not matched to a gene. This CDR3 spans 15 amino acids. CDR1 and CDR2 (germline): PRHDT, FYEKMQ (reference sequence). The CDR3 sequence is CASSGRQGPSYEQYF. CDR3 DNA sequence: TGTGCCAGCAGCGGAAGACAGGGACCTTCCTACGAGCAGTACTTC.